The 17 T cell receptor beta chains below come from one sample, sequenced in a study of regulatory T cells in long-lasting Graves disease. According to the study, TCR beta libraries were built with iRepertoire HTBI primers and CDR3-region Arm-PCR. From the multiplex PCR reads, TCRdb called clonotypes with MiXCR, one entry per CDR3 protein. Here the sample spans about 660,000 distinct CDR3 sequences, 25% to 30% being singletons. Time point noted: persistent/refractory GD, antithyroid drugs over 5 years with positive TRAb. PBMC-extracted RNA yielded the TCR library. The material sequenced was peripheral blood mononuclear cells (PBMCs), taken when the disease was refractory, from a patient treated with antithyroid drugs. The receptor source for this set is a female donor with Graves disease.

In its sample, this clonotype was seen many times. This chain links TRBV2 with TRBJ1-5; tentatively, D is TRBD1 (6 bases). Germline CDR1 SNHLY, CDR2 FYNNEI. The CDR3 extends over 13 amino acids. V was trimmed by 6 bases and J by 6 bases, leaving 12 bases between them. The CDR3 here is CASRPTGPQPQHF. For the CDR3, the DNA is TGTGCCAGCAGGCCAACAGGGCCTCAGCCCCAGCATTTT.

The chain uses TRBV12-3 or TRBV12-4 and TRBJ1-5; D gene unclear. The germline V and J ends were trimmed by 6 bases and 1 base, with 13 bases remaining between them. This CDR3 has 15 amino acids. In DNA, the CDR3 is TGTGCCAGCAGGGACTGGGTGGAAAGCAATCAGCCCCAGCATTTT. Encoded protein: CASRDWVESNQPQHF.

This clonotype was counted between two and nine times. The CDR3 DNA reads as TGTGCCAGCAGTAAAAGAGGGCTAGCGGCGGACGAGCAGTACTTC. Protein: CASSKRGLAADEQYF. The chain links TRBV28 to TRBJ2-7; 7 bases align to TRBD2. Germline CDR1 is MDHEN and CDR2 is SYDVKM. The V and J ends lost 5 bases and 5 bases, in that order; junction bases with no gene match: 12. The CDR3 length is 15 residues.

This clonotype was counted between two and nine times. The genes are TRBV5-1 and TRBJ2-2; 8 nucleotides align to TRBD2. The CDR3 is 16 amino acids. Germline V gives CDR1 SGHRS, CDR2 YFSETQ. The V gene end was trimmed by 4 bases and the J gene end by 1 base; junction bases not matched to a gene: 6. The CDR3 loop is CASSRKGLVNTGELFF. In nucleotides, the CDR3 is TGCGCCAGCAGCCGGAAGGGACTAGTGAACACCGGGGAGCTGTTTTTT.

Regarding this clonotype: No conserved phenylalanine or tryptophan is present at the end of the CDR3, so a read error is the likely explanation. The CDR3 region is CASSPSVNNEKLFI. The CDR3 nucleotides are TGTGCCAGCTCACCATCGGTCAATAATGAAAAACTGTTTATT. V usage is TRBV18 and J usage is TRBJ1-4; D is unresolved. From germline, CDR1 is KGHSH and CDR2 LQKENI. CDR3 size: 14 residues. The V end was cut by 2 bases, the J end by 4 bases, with 8 bases between.

There are a few counts of this clonotype. This chain connects TRBV12-3 or TRBV12-4 to TRBJ2-5, with D possibly being TRBD1 (5 bases). Trimming pared 4 bases from V and 0 bases from J, leaving 18 bases between. CDR3 length: 17 amino acids. CDR3 sequence (DNA): TGTGCCAGCAGTTGGGGCGCCGCCAGGGTGTACCAAGAGACCCAGTACTTC. Its translation: CASSWGAARVYQETQYF.

The V gene is TRBV20-1, the J gene TRBJ2-7, with TRBD2 identical over 7 bases. The J segment lost 6 bases and the V segment lost 1 base, leaving 9 bases of the junction unmatched. This CDR3 has 14 amino acids. Germline V lookup: CDR1 DFQATT, CDR2 SNEGSKA (reference sequence). CDR3 loop: CSARAAGERGEQYF. CDR3 coding DNA: TGCAGTGCTAGAGCGGCGGGAGAACGGGGCGAGCAGTACTTC.

The chain uses TRBV5-1 and TRBJ2-7; tentative D call: TRBD2 (6 bases). This CDR3 is 14 amino acids long. V lost 0 bases to trimming and J lost 2 bases, with 9 bases between them. From germline, CDR1 is SGHRS and CDR2 YFSETQ. The CDR3 nucleotides are TGCGCCAGCAGCTTGGACGCGGGGACCTACGAGCAGTACTTC. This encodes CASSLDAGTYEQYF. Full variable domain (remainder filled in from reference TRBV5-1 and TRBJ2-7): KAGVTQTPRYLIKTRGQQVTLSCSPISGHRSVSWYQQTPGQGLQFLFEYFSETQRNKGNFPGRFSGRQFSNSRSEMNVSTLELGDSALYLCASSLDAGTYEQYFGPGTRLTVT.

This clonotype appeared a few times. The chain uses TRBV3-1 and TRBJ2-5, with 13 positions matching TRBD2. V dropped 1 base and J dropped 2; count of bases not matched to a gene: 4. Germline-derived CDR1 and CDR2 are LGHDT and YNNKEL (reference sequence). CDR3 size: 17 residues. The CDR3 DNA is TGTGCCAGCAGCCAAGCTTGGACTAGCGGGAGACAAGAGACCCAGTACTTC. This sequence encodes CASSQAWTSGRQETQYF.

Points on this clonotype: A clone one base away is much larger, so this may be a read error. The genes are TRBV2 and TRBJ1-2, with TRBD1 matching 9 bases. V lost 9 bases, J lost 10 bases, and 15 bases stayed unmatched. This CDR3 region has 14 residues. The germline V gene has CDR1 SNHLY and CDR2 FYNNEI. The CDR3 region has the DNA TGTGCCAGTGCGGAAGGGACAGGGTTTCTGTCCTACACCTTC. Translation: CASAEGTGFLSYTF.

The CDR3 here is CSARRFTDYGYTF. DNA of the CDR3: TGCAGTGCTAGAAGGTTCACGGACTATGGCTACACCTTC. The chain links TRBV20-1 to TRBJ1-2; D unclear. The length of the CDR3 is 13 residues. In germline, CDR1 is DFQATT, CDR2 SNEGSKA (reference sequence). With 2 bases removed from V and 3 bases from J, the gap between germline ends came to 10 bases.

This clonotype was seen more than once but under ten times. The V gene is TRBV24-1, the J gene TRBJ1-2; D is unclear. The V end was cut by 9 bases, the J end by 4 bases, with 14 bases between. This CDR3 has 13 residues. Germline loops: CDR1 KGHDR, CDR2 SFDVKD. The CDR3 sequence: CATSDFNSYGYTF. CDR3 sequence (DNA): TGTGCCACCTCTGACTTTAACAGCTATGGCTACACCTTC.

The genes are TRBV7-3 and TRBJ2-5, with D perhaps matching TRBD2 (6 bases). Germline V CDR1 and CDR2: SGHTA, FQGTGA. V dropped 0 bases and J dropped 4 bases, with 15 bases sitting between them. CDR3 length: 16 residues. CDR3 region: CASSLTGQGGGETQYF. CDR3 bases: TGTGCCAGCAGCTTAACCGGGCAGGGAGGTGGAGAGACCCAGTACTTC. Drawing the rest from reference TRBV7-3 and TRBJ2-5, the complete variable domain is GAGVSQTPSNKVTEKGKYVELRCDPISGHTALYWYRQSLGQGPEFLIYFQGTGAADDSGLPNDRFFAVRPEGSVSTLKIQRTERGDSAVYLCASSLTGQGGGETQYFGPGTRLLVL.

The rearrangement uses TRBV5-6 and TRBJ1-1; 8 bases match TRBD1. In germline, CDR1 is SGHDT, CDR2 YYEEEE. The length of the CDR3 is 12 residues. The ends lost 4 bases at V and 8 bases at J; junction bases unmatched: 4. CDR3: CASSIWTGEAFF. The CDR3 region has the DNA TGTGCCAGCAGCATTTGGACAGGGGAAGCTTTCTTT.

The chain is built from TRBV20-1 and TRBJ2-1; a possible D gene is TRBD2 (5 bases). CDR1 is DFQATT and CDR2 is SNEGSKA in the germline V gene (reference sequence). Trimming pared 6 bases from V and 2 bases from J, leaving 17 bases between. The CDR3 runs 15 residues. The CDR3, as DNA: TGCAGTGCCTCGTGGTGGGAGCTCCCCTACAATGAGCAGTTCTTC. Protein product: CSASWWELPYNEQFF.

This clonotype has ten or more counts. The chain has TRBV12-3 or TRBV12-4 and TRBJ1-2; D not resolved. V was clipped by 2 bases and J by 7 bases, with 8 bases between them. The CDR3 extends over 12 amino acids. For the CDR3, the DNA is TGTGCCAGCAGTTTAATGGGGTCTGGCTACACCTTC. It is translated as CASSLMGSGYTF.

At least ten counts were recorded for this clonotype. In DNA, the CDR3 is TGTGCCAGCAGTTACCTCGGGACTAGCGGCTCCTACGAGCAGTACTTC. Amino acids: CASSYLGTSGSYEQYF. The genes are TRBV6-5 and TRBJ2-7; TRBD2 agrees at 11 bases. Trimming at V came to 2 bases and at J to 0 bases, leaving 3 bases not matched to a gene. The CDR3 covers 16 residues. Germline V lookup: CDR1 MNHEY, CDR2 SVGAGI.